The rows below give T cell receptor beta chains drawn from one sample of a study of control samples from healthy donors and cancer patients. Profiled with immunoSEQ multiplex PCR; TCRdb holds only in-frame clones, not every one. The sample has nearly 200,000 clones, 91% seen once; the top ten hold over 1.5%. The sample consisted of blood. Receptors were obtained from a young man in good health. Both conserved end residues are part of each CDR3. Fields, in order: D gene, clone size, V gene, J gene, CDR3 protein, CDR3 DNA. D genes are given only for firm matches. Not every row has a clone size; where given, it reads once, few, many or a size class.

>TRBD1|.|TRBV19|TRBJ1-6
CASSKMGQSLHSPLHF
TGTGCCAGTAGTAAGATGGGACAGTCCCTCCATTCACCCCTCCACTTT
>.|.|TRBV5-1|TRBJ2-3
CASSFSDPPDTQYF
TGCGCCAGCAGCTTCTCGGACCCGCCAGATACGCAGTATTTT
>.|.|TRBV5-4|TRBJ1-1
CASSETIGGTEAFF
TGTGCCAGCAGCGAGACAATAGGCGGCACTGAAGCTTTCTTT
>.|.|TRBV6-4|TRBJ2-1
CASSGGSSYNEQFF
TGTGCCAGCAGTGGGGGGAGCTCCTACAATGAGCAGTTCTTC
>.|.|TRBV19|TRBJ2-7
CASSIGQAAEQYF
TGTGCCAGTAGTATAGGCCAGGCCGCCGAGCAGTACTTC
>TRBD1|.|TRBV9|TRBJ1-6
CASSVAAQEQGGSYNSPLHF
TGTGCCAGCAGCGTAGCCGCCCAGGAACAGGGGGGGTCCTATAATTCACCCCTCCACTTT
>TRBD1|.|TRBV2|TRBJ1-4
CASQKQGRVEKLFF
TGTGCCAGCCAGAAACAGGGGAGAGTTGAAAAACTGTTTTTT
>TRBD1|.|TRBV27|TRBJ1-1
CASSPRTGSHTEAFF
TGTGCCAGCAGTCCTCGGACAGGGAGTCACACTGAAGCTTTCTTT
>.|.|TRBV2|TRBJ1-3
CASRPQTSAIYF
TGTGCCAGCAGACCCCAAACGTCGGCCATATATTTT
>.|.|TRBV27|TRBJ2-7
CASSLFRGYEQYF
TGTGCCAGCAGTTTATTCCGGGGGTACGAGCAGTACTTC
>.|.|TRBV2|TRBJ2-7
CASSKITAEGSYEQYF
TGTGCCAGCAGCAAAATCACCGCGGAGGGCTCCTACGAGCAGTACTTC
>.|.|TRBV9|TRBJ1-5
CASSVGGKFNQPQHF
TGTGCCAGCAGCGTAGGCGGGAAGTTTAATCAGCCCCAGCATTTT
>.|.|TRBV5-1|TRBJ1-1
CASSKGHVSTEAFF
TGCGCCAGCAGCAAAGGACATGTCTCCACTGAAGCTTTCTTT
>.|.|TRBV5-1|TRBJ1-1
CASSLLVNTEAFF
TGCGCCAGCAGCTTGCTGGTGAACACTGAAGCTTTCTTT
>.|few|TRBV6-5|TRBJ1-3
CASSTDYSGNTIYF
TGTGCCAGCAGTACAGATTACTCTGGAAACACCATATATTTT
>.|.|TRBV6-5|TRBJ1-1
CASSLTQNTEAFF
TGTGCCAGCAGTCTGACACAGAACACTGAAGCTTTCTTT
>.|.|TRBV5-1|TRBJ2-7
CASSSGDYYEQYF
TGCGCCAGCAGTTCTGGAGACTACTACGAGCAGTACTTC
>.|few|TRBV24-1|TRBJ1-2
CATSDLDGYTF
TGTGCCACCAGTGATCTCGATGGCTACACCTTC
>.|.|TRBV18|TRBJ1-2
CASSPSQELYGYTF
TGTGCCAGCTCACCAAGTCAGGAACTCTATGGCTACACCTTC
>TRBD1|.|TRBV7-8|TRBJ2-7
CASSSGTGLVEQYF
TGTGCCAGCAGCTCGGGGACAGGGTTAGTCGAGCAGTACTTC
>TRBD1|.|TRBV5-1|TRBJ2-7
CASSESRGRDEQYF
TGCGCCAGCAGCGAGTCCAGGGGGAGAGACGAGCAGTACTTC
>TRBD2|.|TRBV28|TRBJ2-7
CASSLGGGAYEQYF
TGTGCCAGCAGTTTAGGTGGGGGGGCCTACGAGCAGTACTTC
>.|.|TRBV10-1|TRBJ2-1
CASSPTRDGNERFF
TGCGCCAGCAGCCCCACCAGGGACGGCAATGAGCGGTTCTTC
>.|.|TRBV3-1/TRBV3-2|TRBJ1-3
CASSLLDGAGNTIYF
TGTGCCAGCAGTCTCCTAGATGGAGCTGGAAACACCATATATTTT
>TRBD1|few|TRBV27|TRBJ2-5
CASRQGAQGTQYF
TGTGCCAGCAGACAGGGGGCGCAGGGGACCCAGTACTTC
>.|.|TRBV6-5|TRBJ1-2
CATVENYGYTF
TGTGCCACCGTTGAGAACTATGGCTACACCTTC
>.|.|TRBV13|TRBJ1-2
CASSFVGSPTNYGYTF
TGTGCCAGCAGCTTCGTAGGATCCCCAACTAACTATGGCTACACCTTC
>TRBD1|.|TRBV19|TRBJ1-5
CASSTGTGGPQPQHF
TGTGCCAGTAGTACTGGGACAGGGGGCCCTCAGCCCCAGCATTTT
>.|.|TRBV3-1/TRBV3-2|TRBJ2-7
CASSQGGTAVLGYEQYF
TGTGCCAGCAGCCAAGGCGGGACAGCGGTCCTCGGGTACGAGCAGTACTTC
>TRBD1|.|TRBV6-4|TRBJ1-5
CASRPRLNRGLISNQPQHF
TGTGCCAGTCGGCCCAGGTTAAACAGGGGGCTGATTAGCAATCAGCCCCAGCATTTT
>TRBD1|.|TRBV7-3|TRBJ2-5
CASSYTTGAGETQYF
TGTGCCAGCAGCTATACGACAGGGGCCGGGGAGACCCAGTACTTC
>TRBD1|.|TRBV19|TRBJ2-3
CASSIGTGGPNTQYF
TGTGCCAGTAGTATCGGGACAGGGGGCCCAAATACGCAGTATTTT
>.|.|TRBV19|TRBJ1-6
CASSRWTGNRIYGPLHF
TGTGCCAGTAGTAGATGGACGGGCAACAGGATCTACGGACCCCTCCACTTT
>.|.|TRBV9|TRBJ1-6
CASSVGGRDYSPLHF
TGTGCCAGCAGCGTAGGGGGAAGGGATTATTCACCCCTCCACTTT
>TRBD1|.|TRBV6-5|TRBJ1-5
CASRDGQGSFQPQHF
TGTGCCAGCAGGGATGGACAGGGAAGCTTTCAGCCCCAGCATTTT
>.|.|TRBV1|TRBJ2-7
CTSSQVYQGPISYEQYF
TGCACCAGCAGCCAAGTGTATCAGGGGCCGATCTCCTACGAGCAGTACTTC
>.|.|TRBV4-1|TRBJ2-7
CASGGAGVNYEQYF
TGCGCCAGCGGGGGGGCCGGAGTTAATTACGAGCAGTACTTC
>.|.|TRBV11-2|TRBJ2-1
CASSLAGVSYNEQFF
TGTGCCAGCAGCTTGGCAGGGGTCTCCTACAATGAGCAGTTCTTC
>.|.|TRBV11-1|TRBJ2-2
CASSSSSVGGTGELFF
TGTGCCAGCAGCTCATCCTCGGTCGGGGGCACCGGGGAGCTGTTTTTT
>TRBD1|.|TRBV5-8|TRBJ2-2
CASSRRTGALNTGELFF
TGTGCCAGCAGCCGCAGGACAGGGGCTCTGAACACCGGGGAGCTGTTTTTT
>.|once|TRBV12-5|TRBJ2-3
CASGYITDTQYF
TGTGCTAGTGGATATATCACAGATACGCAGTATTTT
>.|.|TRBV15|TRBJ2-1
CATSRVYGLRSYNEQFF
TGTGCCACCAGCAGAGTCTATGGACTAAGGTCCTACAATGAGCAGTTCTTC
>TRBD2|.|TRBV6-1|TRBJ2-7
CASSEASGGGAYEQYF
TGTGCCAGCAGTGAGGCTAGCGGGGGGGGCGCCTACGAGCAGTACTTC
>.|.|TRBV15|TRBJ1-6
CATSDREPNSPLHF
TGTGCCACCAGCGACCGGGAACCTAATTCACCCCTCCACTTT
>TRBD1|.|TRBV11-2|TRBJ1-1
CASSLNRGVTEAFF
TGTGCCAGCAGCTTAAACAGGGGTGTCACTGAAGCTTTCTTT
>.|.|TRBV7-9|TRBJ1-2
CASSKGPALGGYTF
TGTGCCAGCAGCAAAGGACCGGCGCTCGGTGGCTACACCTTC
>.|.|TRBV2|TRBJ2-1
CASSEFGGSYNEQFF
TGTGCCAGCAGTGAATTCGGCGGGTCCTACAATGAGCAGTTCTTC
>.|.|TRBV5-1|TRBJ1-2
CASSLGDGDYGYTF
TGCGCCAGCAGCTTGGGGGACGGGGACTATGGCTACACCTTC
>TRBD2|once|TRBV5-1|TRBJ2-3
CASSFSGGAADTQYF
TGCGCCAGCAGCTTTAGCGGGGGGGCTGCAGATACGCAGTATTTT
>TRBD2|.|TRBV29-1|TRBJ2-1
CSVEDPIAGGPRNEQFF
TGCAGCGTTGAAGATCCCATAGCGGGGGGGCCGCGCAATGAGCAGTTCTTC
>.|once|TRBV7-9|TRBJ2-2
CASSLGQNTGELFF
TGTGCCAGCAGCTTAGGACAAAACACCGGGGAGCTGTTTTTT
>.|.|TRBV28|TRBJ2-7
CASSPGYEQYF
TGTGCCAGCAGCCCCGGTTACGAGCAGTACTTC